This T cell receptor (beta chain) was captured in a study of blood T cell repertoires in COVID-19. About the research overall: Sites across the United States, Italy and Spain contributed samples from acute and convalescent COVID-19. PBMCs, B-cell-depleted T cells, or T cells were the source of the cDNA or gDNA that made up the material.

Source study methods: How many nucleated cells were present was estimated from reference gene primer amplification. Profiled with immunoSEQ multiplex PCR; TCRdb holds only in-frame clones, not every one. The V and J calls and the clone size are those of that table, but D and trimming were determined from the DNA. The table shows roughly 250,000 clones, with approximately 80% occurring only once. The CDR3 loop spans 13 amino acids. Germline values: CDR1 MNHNY, CDR2 SVGAGI (reference sequence). Sequencing used peripheral blood. This clonotype originated in a woman older than 75 with acute or convalescent COVID-19. The chain has TRBV6-6 and TRBJ1-2; D is possibly TRBD1 (6 bases). CDR3 sequence (DNA): TGTGGCTCATCTCGGGACAAGAGCGTCGGCTACACCTTC. It specifies CGSSRDKSVGYTF.